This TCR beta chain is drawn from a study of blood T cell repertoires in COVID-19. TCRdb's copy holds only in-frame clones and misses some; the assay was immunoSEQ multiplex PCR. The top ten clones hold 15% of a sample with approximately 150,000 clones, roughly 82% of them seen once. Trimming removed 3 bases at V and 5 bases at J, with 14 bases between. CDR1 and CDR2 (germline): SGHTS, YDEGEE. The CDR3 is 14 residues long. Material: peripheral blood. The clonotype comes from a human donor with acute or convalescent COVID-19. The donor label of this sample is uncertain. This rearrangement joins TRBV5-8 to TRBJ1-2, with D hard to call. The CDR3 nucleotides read TGTGCCAGCAGCTCCCTTGGAGCCCTTTATGGCTACACCTTC. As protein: CASSSLGALYGYTF.